This is a list of T cell receptor beta chains from one sample in a study of cytomegalovirus exposure and HLA in healthy donors. Measured with immunoSEQ multiplex PCR; TCRdb has only the in-frame clones, and not every one. The table includes 150,000 to 200,000 clones, approximately 80% detected once. Input material: PBMCs. These receptors were collected from a woman aged 30 to 39 in good health and CMV-seropositive. CDR3s include the opening cysteine and the closing phenylalanine or tryptophan. The D gene is left open where the match is weak. Clone size is given for some rows only: seen once, a few or many times, or a class if the clone is expanded.

TRBJ1-4	TRBV5-1	NA	NA	CASSDLGGGNEKLFF	TGCGCCAGCAGCGACCTTGGGGGGGGGAATGAAAAACTGTTTTTT
TRBJ2-7	TRBV5-1	once	NA	CASSLGPQNYAGWQYF	TGCGCCAGCAGCTTGGGCCCACAGAACTATGCGGGTTGGCAGTACTTC
TRBJ1-4	TRBV29-1	NA	NA	CSAYRATNEKLFF	TGCAGCGCATACAGGGCAACTAATGAAAAACTGTTTTTT
TRBJ1-1	TRBV7-2	once	NA	CASSLAYSGGTEAFF	TGTGCCAGCAGCTTAGCGTATTCGGGGGGCACTGAAGCTTTCTTT
TRBJ1-2	TRBV5-1	NA	TRBD1	CASRFTGGPDGYTF	TGCGCCAGCAGATTTACAGGGGGCCCGGATGGCTACACCTTC
TRBJ2-1	TRBV9	NA	TRBD1	CASSVSGTGPSSSYNEQFF	TGTGCCAGCAGCGTTTCCGGGACAGGGCCGTCGAGCTCCTACAATGAGCAGTTCTTC
TRBJ2-7	TRBV4-1	NA	NA	CASSLRWIGGPYEQYF	TGCGCCAGCAGCCTCAGATGGATCGGGGGTCCCTACGAGCAGTACTTC
TRBJ1-1	TRBV6-1	NA	NA	CASNGGPRGETEAFF	TGTGCCAGCAACGGAGGCCCCAGGGGTGAAACTGAAGCTTTCTTT
TRBJ2-7	TRBV2	few	NA	CASTEIAGRNEQYF	TGTGCCAGCACCGAGATCGCAGGTCGAAACGAGCAGTACTTC
TRBJ1-1	TRBV2	NA	NA	CASSVYPTEDTEAFF	TGTGCCAGCAGTGTGTATCCAACGGAGGACACTGAAGCTTTCTTT
TRBJ2-6	TRBV9	NA	NA	CASSAQLPGANVLTF	TGTGCCAGCAGCGCGCAGTTACCTGGGGCCAACGTCCTGACTTTC
TRBJ2-3	TRBV6-4	NA	NA	CASSPDSPTDTQYF	TGTGCCAGCAGTCCGGACAGTCCGACAGATACGCAGTATTTT